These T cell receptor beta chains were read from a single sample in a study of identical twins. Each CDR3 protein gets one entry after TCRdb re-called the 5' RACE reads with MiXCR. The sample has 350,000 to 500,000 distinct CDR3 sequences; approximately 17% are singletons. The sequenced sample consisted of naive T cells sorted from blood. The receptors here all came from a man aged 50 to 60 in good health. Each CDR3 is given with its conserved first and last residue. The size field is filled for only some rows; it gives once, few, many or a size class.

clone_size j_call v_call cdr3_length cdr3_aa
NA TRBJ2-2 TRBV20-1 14 CSARERGGPGELFF
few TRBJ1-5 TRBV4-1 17 CASSQGPRRRSNQPQHF
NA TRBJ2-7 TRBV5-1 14 CASSLAAEYYEQYF
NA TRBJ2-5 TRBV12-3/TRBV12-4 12 CASRVAPGPSYF
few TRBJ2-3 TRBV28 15 CASTNRLARRDTQYF
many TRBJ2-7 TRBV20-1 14 CSADLPRNSYEQYF
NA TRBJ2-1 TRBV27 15 CATQRERSPYNEQFF
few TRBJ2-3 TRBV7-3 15 CASSLNSGIGDTQYF
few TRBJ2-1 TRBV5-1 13 CASSLRLGGEQFF
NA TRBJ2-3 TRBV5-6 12 CASSRPDDTQYF
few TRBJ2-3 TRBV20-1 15 CSARTSGATTDTQYF
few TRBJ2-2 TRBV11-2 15 CASSVAGGYAGELFF
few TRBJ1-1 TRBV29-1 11 CSVRRNTEAFF
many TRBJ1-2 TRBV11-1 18 CASSPMGGSPSTNYGYTF
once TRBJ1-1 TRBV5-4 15 CASSSRAPSNTEAFF
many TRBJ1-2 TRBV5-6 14 CASSPGGTVYGYTF
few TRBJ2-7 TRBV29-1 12 CSGKTRRGEQYF
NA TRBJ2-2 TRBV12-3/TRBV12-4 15 CASSRLAGRSGELFF
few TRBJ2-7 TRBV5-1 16 CASSPGGRGHSYEQYF
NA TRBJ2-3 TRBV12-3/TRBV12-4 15 CASSSSWGGTDTQYF
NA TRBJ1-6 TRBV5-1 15 CASSVTGNEGDIHHF
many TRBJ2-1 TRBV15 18 CATSREKSGRNLYNEQFF
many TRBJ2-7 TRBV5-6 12 CASSLGSGEQYF
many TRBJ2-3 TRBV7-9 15 CASSPRGSGTDTQYF
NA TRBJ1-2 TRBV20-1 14 CSASPRRGNYGYTF
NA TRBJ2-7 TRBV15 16 CATSNGLAGGPAEQYF
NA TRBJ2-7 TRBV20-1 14 CSAGGGFKDYEQYF
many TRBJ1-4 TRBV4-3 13 CASSLEGGEKLFF
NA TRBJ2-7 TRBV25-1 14 CASSETGISYEQHF
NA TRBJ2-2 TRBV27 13 CASKVTWGGELFF
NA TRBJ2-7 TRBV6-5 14 CASSLAGTWGEQYF